The source of this T cell receptor beta chain is a study of molecular identifiers for immune sequencing clone quantification (dated by TCRdb to between 2017 and 2018). In the study overall: For a replicate experiment, RNA from roughly 20,000 or 100,000 naive CD8 T cells was divided into five aliquots, of which four were sequenced. This methods study used CD8 T cells to benchmark TCR RNA copy counting and molecular-identifier clustering-based TCR repertoire sequencing (MIDCIRS).

There are a few counts of this clonotype. This receptor's antigen is unknown. Base quality data are lacking; no much larger clone is found one base away. Libraries of naive CD8 T cells were built from approximately 20,000 to 980,000 sorted cells, with 10%, 30% or 50% of the purified RNA used. On a BD FACSAria II, naive CD8 T cells were FACS-sorted as CD8+CD4-CCR7+CD45RA+ and collected into RLT Plus buffer. Detection sensitivity was tested by spiking Jurkat RNA equal to some 10 TCR copies' worth into samples containing about 20,000-1,100,000 naive CD8 T cells. Enrichment of CD8 T cells was done with RosetteSep CD8+ T Cell Enrichment Cocktail plus Ficoll-Paque, and ACK red cell lysis came afterward. Receptor amplification or capture employed PCR. For sequencing, an Illumina HiSeq 4000 was employed. Bulk TCR libraries were made following a previously described method, with the TCR primers given in Table S5. The Qiagen AllPrep DNA/RNA kit was used to purify total RNA. Before analysis, reads from multiple sequencing runs of one library were combined. In the source study's methods: Reads were retained only if their TCR constant sequence matched exactly, and those retained reads were trimmed to 150 nt and grouped according to their 12-nt molecular barcodes. Reads in each barcode group were sub-clustered using a 15% Levenshtein threshold, and a quality-weighted consensus sequence was built for each RNA molecule. Non-functional sequences were removed, as were lower-count sequences one edit away from another. Based on a fit of two negative binomial distributions, barcode sub-clusters having less than 20% of the maximum read count were discarded. TCRdb reprocessing: public reads trimmed at Q25 with fastp, clones called with MiXCR, in-frame beta chains kept. Duplicate CDR3 protein sequences are folded into a single record with the most common DNA and genes. The V and J calls and clone size are TCRdb's, not the authors'. Counted in this sample were some 650,000 distinct CDR3 sequences; 15% to 20% of them appeared once. Approximately 0.9% of the sample rests with the top ten.

Summary of the overall study and its limitations: When barcode sub-clustering was not used, chimeric consensus sequences inflated TCR diversity, with chimeras reaching as high as 47%. In CMV-specific effector cells, clones with more than 20 RNA copies contained over 99% of molecules, whereas in naive cells such clones contained under 1% of molecules. Spiked-in Jurkat TCR RNA equal to a single cell's worth was reported to be detectable even within 1,100,000 naive CD8 T cells. Spiked-in Jurkat TCR RNA (about ten copies' worth), which is not part of the donor repertoire, was contained in the naive libraries. Highly expanded clone sizes could be underestimated if identical TCR molecules share a barcode. Modeling estimated about three recovered TCR RNA copies per cell, compared with about 10 by digital PCR, which implies approximately 30% capture efficiency.

CDR1 and CDR2, per the germline V gene, are MNHEY and SVGEGT. Counted from cysteine to phenylalanine, this CDR3 has 15 amino acids. This entry keeps only the CDR3 DNA: 45 bases, framed from base 1. Clipping removes 3 bases from V and 2 bases from J, with 2 as the unmatched junction base count. This receptor was obtained from a human donor in good health. Some libraries in this study had Jurkat cell RNA spiked in. What was sequenced was naive CD8+ T cells from blood, with Jurkat cell RNA spiked in. What the cell subset or site label conveys for this sample: FACS-sorted CD8+CD4-CCR7+CD45RA+ naive T cells. The sequence joins TRBV6-2 or TRBV6-3 to TRBJ2-1; TRBD1 matches 9 bases in the middle. The CDR3 is CASSYHRGPYNEQFF. The sequence in DNA is TGTGCCAGCAGTTATCACAGGGGGCCCTACAATGAGCAGTTCTTC.